A selection of T cell receptor beta chains follows, all from one sample in a study of CD8 T cells in Susac syndrome. One entry per CDR3 protein, called by TCRdb with MiXCR from the immunoSEQ multiplex PCR reads. The sample records 250,000 to 300,000 distinct CDR3 sequences, 89% being singletons. The specimen was CD8+ T cells from PBMCs. These receptors all come from a human donor with multiple sclerosis. Both conserved end residues are part of each CDR3. A D gene is named only where the DNA matches it firmly. Not every row has a clone size; where given, it reads once, few, many or a size class.

>-|TRBD2|TRBV27|TRBJ2-7
TGTGCCAGCAGTTCCCGCCAGGGACTAGCGGGCGGCGAGCAGTACTTC
CASSSRQGLAGGEQYF
>few|TRBD1|TRBV9|TRBJ1-2
TGTGCCAGCAGCGTGGGGACAGGGTACGGCTACACCTTC
CASSVGTGYGYTF
>-|-|TRBV4-3|TRBJ1-4
TGCGCCAGCAGCCAAGATGCAACTAATGAAAAACTGTTTTTT
CASSQDATNEKLFF
>once|TRBD1|TRBV10-3|TRBJ2-2
TGTGCCATCAAGATAGGGGGCGCGAACACCGGGGAGCTGTTTTTT
CAIKIGGANTGELFF
>-|-|TRBV4-3|TRBJ1-3
TGCGCCAGCAGCCAAAGTCCGTCGACGGGCGGAAACACCATATATTTT
CASSQSPSTGGNTIYF
>-|-|TRBV20-1|TRBJ1-3
TGCAGTGCTAGAGATAGGGGAACTGGAAACACCATATATTTT
CSARDRGTGNTIYF
>-|-|TRBV6-2/TRBV6-3|TRBJ1-1
TGTGCCAGCAGTTACTCATACAGAGAAAGGAAGTACACTGAAGCTTTCTTT
CASSYSYRERKYTEAFF
>-|-|TRBV7-6|TRBJ1-3
TGTGCCAGCAGCTTAGAACGGTTCTCTGGAAACACCATATATTTT
CASSLERFSGNTIYF
>-|TRBD1|TRBV15|TRBJ2-5
TGTGCCACCAGCAGAGATAAAAGTGGGACAGGGGGAACCCTAGGAACCCAGTACTTC
CATSRDKSGTGGTLGTQYF
>-|-|TRBV7-8|TRBJ2-1
TGTGCCAGCAGCTTACTGAGTCTAGTGGGTGAGCAGTTCTTC
CASSLLSLVGEQFF
>-|TRBD2|TRBV11-2|TRBJ2-5
TGTGCCAGCAGCTTAGATCCGACTAGCGGGGGACAAGAGACCCAGTACTTC
CASSLDPTSGGQETQYF
>-|-|TRBV27|TRBJ1-5
TGTGCCAGCAGTCCTGTGGGGGGCTTTCAGCCCCAGCATTTT
CASSPVGGFQPQHF
>once|TRBD1|TRBV27|TRBJ1-1
TGTGCCAGCAGTAGGACAGGGGTCGTCGATGAAGCTTTCTTT
CASSRTGVVDEAFF
>-|TRBD1|TRBV4-1|TRBJ2-5
TGCGCCAGCAGCCGTTTTGAGGGGGCAGAGACCCAGTACTTC
CASSRFEGAETQYF
>-|-|TRBV9|TRBJ2-1
TGTGCCAGCAGCCCTGTGAGGTACAATGAGCAGTTCTTC
CASSPVRYNEQFF
>-|-|TRBV7-9|TRBJ2-1
TGTGCCAGCAGCTCCCCTCTTAACAATGAGCAGTTCTTC
CASSSPLNNEQFF
>-|-|TRBV5-4|TRBJ2-5
TGTGCCAGCAGCTTGGACCTTGGGGAGACCCAGTACTTC
CASSLDLGETQYF
>-|-|TRBV11-1|TRBJ1-1
TGTGCCAGCAGCTTCTACACCACAGGGCGAGACACTGAAGCTTTCTTT
CASSFYTTGRDTEAFF
>-|TRBD1|TRBV7-6|TRBJ1-4
TGTGCCAGCAGCCTAAGCCCTCGACAGGGGACTAATGAAAAACTGTTTTTT
CASSLSPRQGTNEKLFF
>-|TRBD2|TRBV7-9|TRBJ2-7
TGTGCCAGCAGCTTAGAACTAGCGGGAGCCTACGAGCAGTACTTC
CASSLELAGAYEQYF
>-|-|TRBV4-3|TRBJ1-3
TGCGCCAGCAGCCAAGATCTTTTGTGGTCCCTCTCTGGAAACACCATATATTTT
CASSQDLLWSLSGNTIYF
>-|TRBD2|TRBV14|TRBJ2-2
TGTGCCAGCAGCCAAGGACTAGCGGGATTTAACGGGGAGCTGTTTTTT
CASSQGLAGFNGELFF
>-|TRBD1|TRBV27|TRBJ2-7
TGTGCCAGCAGTTTACAGGGGGCCTTTAACGAGCAGTACTTC
CASSLQGAFNEQYF
>once|-|TRBV4-2|TRBJ2-7
TGTGCCAGCAGCCAAGAGCGGGGATTGCAGTACTTC
CASSQERGLQYF
>-|-|TRBV15|TRBJ2-7
TGTGCCACCAGCAGAGGCAGGGAAGGGAACGAGCAGTACTTC
CATSRGREGNEQYF
>-|-|TRBV27|TRBJ1-2
TGTGCCAGCAGAGGTACGGGTAACTATGGCTACACCTTC
CASRGTGNYGYTF
>-|-|TRBV20-1|TRBJ2-2
TGCAGTGCTAGGGGGGGTGACACCGGGGAGCTGTTTTTT
CSARGGDTGELFF
>once|TRBD1|TRBV29-1|TRBJ1-1
TGCAGCGTTTATCGACAGGGTTTAGAAGCTTTCTTT
CSVYRQGLEAFF
>-|TRBD1|TRBV5-6|TRBJ2-7
TGTGCCAGCAGCTTGGGACAGGGTTGGATCGGGGAGTACTTC
CASSLGQGWIGEYF
>-|-|TRBV5-1|TRBJ2-7
TGCGCCAGCAGCTTGTTTTCAGGGCCAATCGAGCAGTACTTC
CASSLFSGPIEQYF
>-|-|TRBV6-2/TRBV6-3|TRBJ2-1
TGTGCCAGCAGTTACACGCCTGAGGGCCGTCGCGAGCAGTTCTTC
CASSYTPEGRREQFF
>-|-|TRBV19|TRBJ2-7
TGTGCCAGTAGTGCCTGGGCCCAAGGGGAGCAGTACTTC
CASSAWAQGEQYF
>-|TRBD2|TRBV4-1|TRBJ2-2
TGTGCCAGCAGCCAGGGACTAGCGGGCACCGGGGAGCTGTTTTTT
CASSQGLAGTGELFF
>-|-|TRBV20-1|TRBJ2-2
TGCAGTGCTAGAGTTGGTGGTTCGTCCGGGGAGCTGTTTTTT
CSARVGGSSGELFF
>-|TRBD1|TRBV30|TRBJ1-1
TGTGCCTGGAGCTATACAGGGGGTGAAGCTTTCTTT
CAWSYTGGEAFF
>-|TRBD2|TRBV20-1|TRBJ2-7
TGCAGTGCTAGGAATCCACTAGCGGACACTAACGGACTAGACGAGCAGTACTTC
CSARNPLADTNGLDEQYF
>-|-|TRBV28|TRBJ1-2
TGTGCCAGCAGTGTTTTCCGGGCAGGGGCCAACTATGGCTACACCTTC
CASSVFRAGANYGYTF
>-|-|TRBV27|TRBJ1-5
TGTGCCAGCAGTTTGAGGGGACGCAATCAGCCCCAGCATTTT
CASSLRGRNQPQHF
>-|-|TRBV7-9|TRBJ2-5
TGTGCCAGCAGCTCCCCGGTGGGCGTGGAAGAGACCCAGTACTTC
CASSSPVGVEETQYF
>once|TRBD2|TRBV28|TRBJ2-7
TGTGCCAGCAGTACTAGCGGGAACTCCTACGAGCAGTACTTC
CASSTSGNSYEQYF
>-|TRBD2|TRBV20-1|TRBJ2-1
TGCAGTGCTAGGCCCACTAGCGGGGCCTCCTACAATGAGCAGTTCTTC
CSARPTSGASYNEQFF
>-|TRBD2|TRBV7-2|TRBJ2-5
TGTGCCAGCAGCTTAGATTTCGCGACTAGCGTCCAAGAGACCCAGTACTTC
CASSLDFATSVQETQYF
>-|-|TRBV7-4|TRBJ2-5
TGTGCCAGCAGCTCCACGGGAGGGGGCGCGGAGACCCAGTACTTC
CASSSTGGGAETQYF
>-|-|TRBV27|TRBJ1-3
TGTGCCAGCAGTTCTTTACAGGGCCTTTTATCAGGAAACACCATATATTTT
CASSSLQGLLSGNTIYF
>-|-|TRBV19|TRBJ1-1
TGTGCCAGTAGTATGGGGATTAGTGGGGACGCAAACACTGAAGCTTTCTTT
CASSMGISGDANTEAFF
>-|-|TRBV27|TRBJ2-7
TGTGCCAGCAGAGAAATCAGGGGCTTCAGCTCCTACGAGCAGTACTTC
CASREIRGFSSYEQYF
>-|-|TRBV29-1|TRBJ2-5
TGCAGCGTTGAAGGAGAATCGGGCTCCCAAGAGACCCAGTACTTC
CSVEGESGSQETQYF
>-|-|TRBV15|TRBJ2-1
TGTGCCACCAGCGCTACCCGGGGTTACAATGAGCAGTTCTTC
CATSATRGYNEQFF